These 9 T cell receptor beta chains were all obtained from the same sample, sequenced in a study of T cells in localized non-small cell lung cancer. The repertoire was sequenced with immunoSEQ multiplex PCR; TCRdb's copy has only in-frame clones and lacks some. The profile shows fewer than 20,000 clones, 85% to 90% of them singletons. Specimen: peripheral blood mononuclear cells, collected before any cancer treatment. Receptors originate from a woman aged 35 to 70 with stage III lung adenocarcinoma.

Notes on this clone: The same CDR3 arises from other DNA sequences in this sample as well. V and J are TRBV7-2 and TRBJ2-3; D tentatively reads TRBD1 or TRBD2 (5 bases each). Trimming shortened V by 4 bases and J by 4 bases, and 15 bases separated the two germline ends. The germline V gene has CDR1 SGHTA and CDR2 FQGNSA. The CDR3 contains 15 residues. The CDR3 loop is CASSYPGPSADTQYF. Here the CDR3 DNA reads TGTGCCAGCAGCTACCCGGGACCGTCCGCAGATACGCAGTATTTT.

The chain combines TRBV4-3 with TRBJ1-1, with 8 bases matching TRBD1. CDR1 is LGHNA, CDR2 YSLEER, per germline. V was pared by 3 bases and J by 1 base, with 13 bases of the junction left unmatched. The CDR3 extends over 18 amino acids. The CDR3 nucleotides are TGCGCCAGCAGCCACCAACTACCAGGGGGCCATTCGAACACTGAAGCTTTCTTT. Translated, it gives CASSHQLPGGHSNTEAFF.

The V gene is TRBV5-1, the J gene TRBJ2-5; maybe TRBD2 (7 bases). CDR3 length: 16 residues. Between the trimmed V and J ends, which lost 4 bases and 2 bases, there was a span of 18 bases. Germline V gene data show CDR1 as SGHRS and CDR2 as YFSETQ. The CDR3 sequence is CASSTTPGGAQETQYF. CDR3 DNA sequence: TGCGCCAGCAGCACAACACCTGGGGGGGCACAAGAGACCCAGTACTTC.

The chain recombines TRBV29-1 with TRBJ2-7, with D perhaps TRBD2 (6 bases). Germline lookup yields CDR1 SQVTM and CDR2 ANQGSEA. V was shortened by 3 bases and J by 4 bases, with 7 bases between the two germline ends. The CDR3 loop spans 11 amino acids. The CDR3 DNA is TGCAGCGTTGACGGAGGGTACGAGCAGTACTTC. This gives the protein CSVDGGYEQYF.

The chain recombines TRBV7-2 with TRBJ1-1, with D tentatively TRBD1 (5 bases). CDR3 length equals 14 residues. Trimming removed 4 bases at V and 1 base at J, with 10 bases between. Germline V lookup: CDR1 SGHTA, CDR2 FQGNSA. This CDR3 is CASSWGRQNTEAFF. For the CDR3, the DNA is TGTGCCAGCAGCTGGGGACGGCAGAACACTGAAGCTTTCTTT. Using reference TRBV7-2 and TRBJ1-1 for the parts outside the CDR3, the full variable domain is GAGVSQSPSNKVTEKGKDVELRCDPISGHTALYWYRQSLGQGLEFLIYFQGNSAPDKSGLPSDRFSAERTGGSVSTLTIQRTQQEDSAVYLCASSWGRQNTEAFFGQGTRLTVV.

In this sample, this clone turned up once. This chain joins TRBV11-2 and TRBJ1-2; 8 bases are a match to TRBD1. J lost 7 bases, V lost 5 bases, and 6 bases had no gene match. This CDR3 contains 13 residues. Germline V lookup: CDR1 SGHAT, CDR2 FQNNGV. The CDR3: CASSPDRVGGYTF. CDR3 nucleotides: TGTGCCAGCAGCCCGGACAGGGTTGGTGGCTACACCTTC. Combining the CDR3 with reference TRBV11-2 and TRBJ1-2 gives the whole variable domain EAGVAQSPRYKIIEKRQSVAFWCNPISGHATLYWYQQILGQGPKLLIQFQNNGVVDDSQLPKDRFSAERLKGVDSTLKIQPAKLEDSAVYLCASSPDRVGGYTFGSGTRLTVV.

The V gene is TRBV9, the J gene TRBJ2-1, with no clear D. Germline assignment: CDR1 SGDLS and CDR2 YYNGEE. CDR3 size: 17 residues. V lost 0 bases and J lost 7, with 20 bases in between. The CDR3 DNA sequence: TGTGCCAGCAGCGTAGCTTCGAATCTAGTTGGGGTTAATGAGCAGTTCTTC. It translates to CASSVASNLVGVNEQFF.

The chain carries TRBV5-1 and TRBJ2-1, with 10 positions matching TRBD2. The length of the CDR3 is 15 residues. Trimming cost V 0 bases and J 6 bases; bases outside gene matches: 3. Germline assignment: CDR1 SGHRS and CDR2 YFSETQ. The CDR3 nucleotides are TGCGCCAGCAGCTTGGACAGCGGGAGGGGCAATGAGCAGTTCTTC. It yields the protein CASSLDSGRGNEQFF.

The gene calls are TRBV4-1 and TRBJ1-4; D call uncertain. Germline V gene sequence: CDR1 MGHRA, CDR2 YSYEKL. With 4 bases removed from V and 6 bases from J, the gap between germline ends came to 15 bases. The CDR3 has 15 residues. The CDR3 is CASSLRSGKDEKLFF. DNA of the CDR3: TGCGCCAGCAGCCTGAGATCGGGGAAGGATGAAAAACTGTTTTTT.